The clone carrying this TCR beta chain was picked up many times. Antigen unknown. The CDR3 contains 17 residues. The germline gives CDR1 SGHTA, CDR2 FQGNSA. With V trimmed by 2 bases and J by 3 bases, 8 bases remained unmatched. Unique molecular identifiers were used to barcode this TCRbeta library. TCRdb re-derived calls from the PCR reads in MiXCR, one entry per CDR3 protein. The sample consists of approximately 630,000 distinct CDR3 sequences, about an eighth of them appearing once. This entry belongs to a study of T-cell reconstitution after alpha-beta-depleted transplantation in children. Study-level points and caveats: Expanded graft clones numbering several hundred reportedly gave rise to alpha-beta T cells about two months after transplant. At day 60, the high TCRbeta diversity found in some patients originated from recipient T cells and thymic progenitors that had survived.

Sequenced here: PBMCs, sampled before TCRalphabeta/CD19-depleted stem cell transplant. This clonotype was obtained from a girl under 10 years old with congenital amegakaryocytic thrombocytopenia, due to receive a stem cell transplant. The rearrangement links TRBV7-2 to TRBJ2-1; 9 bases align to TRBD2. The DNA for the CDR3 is TGTGCCAGCAGCTTATACCCTAGCGGGATAAACTACAATGAGCAGTTCTTC. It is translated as CASSLYPSGINYNEQFF.